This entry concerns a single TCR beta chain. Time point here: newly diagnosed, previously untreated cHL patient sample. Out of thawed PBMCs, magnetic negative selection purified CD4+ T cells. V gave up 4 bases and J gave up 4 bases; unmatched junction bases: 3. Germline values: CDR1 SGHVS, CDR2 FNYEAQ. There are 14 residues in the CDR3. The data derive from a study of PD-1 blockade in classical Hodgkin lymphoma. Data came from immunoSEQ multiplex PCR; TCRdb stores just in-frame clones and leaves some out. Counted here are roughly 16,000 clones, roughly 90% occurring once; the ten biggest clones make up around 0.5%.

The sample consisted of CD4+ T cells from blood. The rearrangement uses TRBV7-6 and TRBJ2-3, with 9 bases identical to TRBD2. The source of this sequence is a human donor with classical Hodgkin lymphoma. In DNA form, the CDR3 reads TGTGCCAGCAGCTCCCGGACTAGCGCAGATACGCAGTATTTT. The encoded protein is CASSSRTSADTQYF.